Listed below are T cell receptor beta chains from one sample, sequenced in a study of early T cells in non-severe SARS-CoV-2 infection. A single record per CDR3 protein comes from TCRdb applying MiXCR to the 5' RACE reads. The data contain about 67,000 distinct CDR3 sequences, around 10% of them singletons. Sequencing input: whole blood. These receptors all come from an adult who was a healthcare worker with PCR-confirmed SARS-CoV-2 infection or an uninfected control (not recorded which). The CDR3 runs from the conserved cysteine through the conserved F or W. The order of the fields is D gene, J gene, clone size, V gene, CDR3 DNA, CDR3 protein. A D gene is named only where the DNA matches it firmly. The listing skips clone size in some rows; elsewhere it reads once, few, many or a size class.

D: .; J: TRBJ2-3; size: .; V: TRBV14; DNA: TGTGCCAGCAGCCCACAATTCACGCTCCGGGGCACAGATACGCAGTATTTT; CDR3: CASSPQFTLRGTDTQYF
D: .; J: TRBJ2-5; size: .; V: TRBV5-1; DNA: TGCGCCAGCAGCTCAGAGGGCGGGGCAGAGACCCAGTACTTC; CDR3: CASSSEGGAETQYF
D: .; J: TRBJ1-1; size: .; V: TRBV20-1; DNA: TGCAGTGCTAGAAGCCCTGGACAGAAGAACACTGAAGCTTTCTTT; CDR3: CSARSPGQKNTEAFF
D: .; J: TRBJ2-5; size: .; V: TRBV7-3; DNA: TGTGCCAGCAGCTTAAATGGGGCGCAAGAGACCCAGTACTTC; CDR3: CASSLNGAQETQYF
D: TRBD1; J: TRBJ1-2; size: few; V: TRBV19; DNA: TGTGCCAGTAGTATTAAGGGGGCTGATGGCTACACCTTC; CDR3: CASSIKGADGYTF
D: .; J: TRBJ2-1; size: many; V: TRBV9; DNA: TGTGCCAGCAGCACTGGGACGGATGAGCAGTTCTTC; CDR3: CASSTGTDEQFF
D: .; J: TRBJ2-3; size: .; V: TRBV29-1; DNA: TGCAGCGTCCTACAACCTACAGATACGCAGTATTTT; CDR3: CSVLQPTDTQYF
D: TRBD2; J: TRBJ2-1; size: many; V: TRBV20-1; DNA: TGCAGTGCTAGATCACGGGGGGGGTACAATGAGCAGTTCTTC; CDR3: CSARSRGGYNEQFF
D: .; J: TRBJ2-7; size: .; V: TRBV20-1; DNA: TGCAGTGCTAGAGACGGAGTCCAGAGCTCCTACGAGCAGTACTTC; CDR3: CSARDGVQSSYEQYF
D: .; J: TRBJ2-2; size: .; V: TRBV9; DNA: TGTGCCAGCAGCGCGGGACTGAACACCGGGGAGCTGTTTTTT; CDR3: CASSAGLNTGELFF
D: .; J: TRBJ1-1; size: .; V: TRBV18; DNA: TGTGCCAGCTCACGACAACGGGAGGTGAACACTGAAGCTTTCTTT; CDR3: CASSRQREVNTEAFF
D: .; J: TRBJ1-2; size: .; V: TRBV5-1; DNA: TGCGCCAGCAGCTTCGCAGGAATCTATGGCTACACCTTC; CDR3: CASSFAGIYGYTF
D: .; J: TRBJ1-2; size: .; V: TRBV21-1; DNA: TGTGCCAGCAGCGGCACGACTAACTATGGCTACACCTTC; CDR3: CASSGTTNYGYTF
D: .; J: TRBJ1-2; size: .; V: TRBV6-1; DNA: TGTGCCAGCAGGAGGTACCTCTATGGCTACACCTTC; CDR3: CASRRYLYGYTF
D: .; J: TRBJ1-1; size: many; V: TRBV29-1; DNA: TGCAGCGTCGGGGGCCGAAGGGGGACTGAAGCTTTCTTT; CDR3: CSVGGRRGTEAFF
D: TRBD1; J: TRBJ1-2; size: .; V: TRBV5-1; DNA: TGCGCCAGCAGCCCTCCTCCGGGACAGGGGAACTATGGCTACACCTTC; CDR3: CASSPPPGQGNYGYTF
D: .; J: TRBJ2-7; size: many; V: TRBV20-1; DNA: TGCAGTGCGTCCCTAGTTCACTCCTACGAGCAGTACTTC; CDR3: CSASLVHSYEQYF
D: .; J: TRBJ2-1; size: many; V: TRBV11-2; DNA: TGTGCCAGCAGCAGGCACCCGAATGAGCAGTTCTTC; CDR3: CASSRHPNEQFF
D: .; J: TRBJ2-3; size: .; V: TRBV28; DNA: TGTGCCAGCAGTTCCATCGGCGATACGCAGTATTTT; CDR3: CASSSIGDTQYF
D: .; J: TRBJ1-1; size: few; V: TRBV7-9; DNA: TGTGCCAGCAGCTTAGGTACACAGGAAGCTTTCTTT; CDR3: CASSLGTQEAFF
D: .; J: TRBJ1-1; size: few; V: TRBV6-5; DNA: TGTGCCAGCAGTCGACAGGAGAACACTGAAGCTTTCTTT; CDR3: CASSRQENTEAFF
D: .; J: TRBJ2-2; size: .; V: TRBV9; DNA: TGTGCCAGCAGCCCTATGGGGCGGGGTAACACCGGGGAGCTGTTTTTT; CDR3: CASSPMGRGNTGELFF
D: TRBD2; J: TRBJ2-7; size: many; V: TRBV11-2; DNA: TGTGCCAGCAGCTTAGTACCCAGCGGGACCTCCTACGAGCAGTACTTC; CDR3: CASSLVPSGTSYEQYF
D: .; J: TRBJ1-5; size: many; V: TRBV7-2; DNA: TGTGCCAGCAGCATACCACCCGGGATCCAGCATTTT; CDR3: CASSIPPGIQHF
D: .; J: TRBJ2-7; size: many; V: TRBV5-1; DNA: TGCGCCAGCAGCGAAGGACTAAGCGGCTACGAGCAGTACTTC; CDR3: CASSEGLSGYEQYF
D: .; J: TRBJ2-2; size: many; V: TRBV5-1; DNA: TGCGCCAGCAGTGATTACGGGAGACGCACCGGGGAGCTGTTTTTT; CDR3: CASSDYGRRTGELFF
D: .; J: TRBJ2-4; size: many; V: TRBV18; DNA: TGTGCCAGCTCACCACCTTCGGGCCGAGCCAAAAACATTCAGTACTTC; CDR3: CASSPPSGRAKNIQYF
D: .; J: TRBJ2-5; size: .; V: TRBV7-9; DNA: TGTGCCAGCAGCTTAGGGCGAGAGACCCAGTACTTC; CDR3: CASSLGRETQYF
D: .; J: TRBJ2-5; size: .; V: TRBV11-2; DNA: TGTGCCAGCAGCTTAGTGAGGGGGAGCTTTAGGGAGAACCAGTACTTC; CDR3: CASSLVRGSFRENQYF
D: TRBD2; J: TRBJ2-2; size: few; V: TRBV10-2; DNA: TGCGCCAGCAGTTTTAGCGGGGGGAAAACCGGGGAGCTGTTTTTT; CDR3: CASSFSGGKTGELFF
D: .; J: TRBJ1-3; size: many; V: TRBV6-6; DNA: TGTGCCAGCAGTGCGACAGACTCTGGAAACACCATATATTTT; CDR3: CASSATDSGNTIYF
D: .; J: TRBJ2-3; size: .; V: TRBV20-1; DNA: TGCAGTGCTCCCGTCAGGGGAGCAGATACGCAGTATTTT; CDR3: CSAPVRGADTQYF
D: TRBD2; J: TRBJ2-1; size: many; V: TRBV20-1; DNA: TGCAGTGCTAGAGCCTTAGCGGGATCCTCCTACAATGAGCAGTTCTTC; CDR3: CSARALAGSSYNEQFF
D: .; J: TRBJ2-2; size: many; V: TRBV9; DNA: TGTGCCAGCAGCGTAGGGGGGACCGGGGAGCTGTTTTTT; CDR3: CASSVGGTGELFF
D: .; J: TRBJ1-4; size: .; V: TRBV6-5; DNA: TGTGCCAGCAGCAAAACTGGGTCTTTTAAGGAAAAACTGTTTTTT; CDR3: CASSKTGSFKEKLFF
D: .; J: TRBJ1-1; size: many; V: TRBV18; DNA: TGTGCCAGCTCACCTTCACAGACATCTGAAGCTTTCTTT; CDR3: CASSPSQTSEAFF
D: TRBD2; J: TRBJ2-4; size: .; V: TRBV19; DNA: TGTGCCAGTAGTAGAGGACTAGCGGGAGGTTTAGACATTCAGTACTTC; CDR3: CASSRGLAGGLDIQYF
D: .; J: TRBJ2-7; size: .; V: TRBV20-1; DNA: TGCAGTGCTAGACCAGGGAGGTACGAGCAGTACTTC; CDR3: CSARPGRYEQYF
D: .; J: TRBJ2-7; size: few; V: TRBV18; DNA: TGTGCCAGCTCACCACCATTCGCCGGACTTAGCTCCTACGAGCAGTACTTC; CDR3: CASSPPFAGLSSYEQYF
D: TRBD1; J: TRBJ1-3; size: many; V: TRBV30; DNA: TGTGCCTGGGGGACAGGCTTTCTCAGGAGCTCTGGAAACACCATATATTTT; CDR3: CAWGTGFLRSSGNTIYF
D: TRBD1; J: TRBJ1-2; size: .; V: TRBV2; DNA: TGTGCCAGCACCAACAGACAGGGGGCTCACTATGGCTACACCTTC; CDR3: CASTNRQGAHYGYTF
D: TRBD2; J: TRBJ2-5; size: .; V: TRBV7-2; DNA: TGTGCCAGCAGCTTAGATCGGAGCGGGAGCCAGTACTTC; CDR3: CASSLDRSGSQYF
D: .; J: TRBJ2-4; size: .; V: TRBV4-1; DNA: TGCGCCAGCAGCCCCAGGGAAGACATTCAGTACTTC; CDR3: CASSPREDIQYF
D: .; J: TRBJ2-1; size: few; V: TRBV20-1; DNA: TGCAGTGCTAGTGGGCTTGGGGCCTATGAGCAGTTCTTC; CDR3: CSASGLGAYEQFF
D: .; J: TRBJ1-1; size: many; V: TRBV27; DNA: TGTGCCAGCAGTTCGGGGGGGCGGGCTGAAGCTTTCTTT; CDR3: CASSSGGRAEAFF
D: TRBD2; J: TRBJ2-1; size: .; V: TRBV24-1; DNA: TGTGCCACCAGTGAGCTAGCGGGAGACCACAATGAGCAGTTCTTC; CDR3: CATSELAGDHNEQFF
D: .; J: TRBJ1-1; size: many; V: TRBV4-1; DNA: TGCGCCAGCAGCCAAGGAGGATCGGTCCAGGAAGCTTTCTTT; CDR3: CASSQGGSVQEAFF
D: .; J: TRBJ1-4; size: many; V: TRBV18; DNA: TGTGCCAGCTCACCAGGGAAGCCCCAAGCGTTCGCAACTAATGAAAAACTGTTTTTT; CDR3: CASSPGKPQAFATNEKLFF
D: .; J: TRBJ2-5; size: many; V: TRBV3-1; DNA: TGTGCCAGCAGCCTCCGCGGTCTAGAGACCCAGTACTTC; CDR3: CASSLRGLETQYF
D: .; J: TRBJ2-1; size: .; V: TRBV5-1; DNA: TGCGCCAGCAGCGTGGGGAACACTCTCCATGAGCAGTTCTTC; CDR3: CASSVGNTLHEQFF
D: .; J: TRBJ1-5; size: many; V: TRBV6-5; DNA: TGTGCCAGCAGTGCCCGCAGGGGCGGCAATCAGCCCCAGCATTTT; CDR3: CASSARRGGNQPQHF
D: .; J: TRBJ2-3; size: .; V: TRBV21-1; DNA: TGTGCCAGCAGCAAGCAAAGAGGAGCGAAAACCACTAGCACAGATACGCAGTATTTT; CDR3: CASSKQRGAKTTSTDTQYF
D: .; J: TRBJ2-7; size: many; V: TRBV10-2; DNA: TGCGCCAGCAGCGCGATGACTCTCTCAGAGCAGTACTTC; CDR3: CASSAMTLSEQYF
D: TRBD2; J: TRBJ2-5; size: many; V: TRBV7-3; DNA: TGTGCCAGCAGCCGACGGGGGGGCCCCAATCAAGAGACCCAGTACTTC; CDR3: CASSRRGGPNQETQYF
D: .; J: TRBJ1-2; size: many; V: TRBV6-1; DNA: TGTGCCAGCAGTGAAATTGGTCCGTTGGGGTTCTATGGCTACACCTTC; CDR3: CASSEIGPLGFYGYTF
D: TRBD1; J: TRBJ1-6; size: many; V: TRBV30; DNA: TGTGCCTGGAGCCGGAGCAAAACAGGGGGTGATTCACCCCTCCACTTT; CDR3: CAWSRSKTGGDSPLHF
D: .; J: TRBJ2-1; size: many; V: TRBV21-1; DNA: TGTGCCAGCAGCAAAGGACAGTTGTTACTCACGGAGAATGAGCAGTTCTTC; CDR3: CASSKGQLLLTENEQFF
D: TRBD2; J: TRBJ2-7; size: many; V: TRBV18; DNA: TGTGCCAGCTCACTAACCGTCCCTAGCGGGTCGGTCTACGAGCAGTACTTC; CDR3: CASSLTVPSGSVYEQYF
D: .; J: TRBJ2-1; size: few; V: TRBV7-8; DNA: TGTGCCAGCAGCCTAGGCGGGGTCAGAGTCAATGAGCAGTTCTTC; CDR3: CASSLGGVRVNEQFF